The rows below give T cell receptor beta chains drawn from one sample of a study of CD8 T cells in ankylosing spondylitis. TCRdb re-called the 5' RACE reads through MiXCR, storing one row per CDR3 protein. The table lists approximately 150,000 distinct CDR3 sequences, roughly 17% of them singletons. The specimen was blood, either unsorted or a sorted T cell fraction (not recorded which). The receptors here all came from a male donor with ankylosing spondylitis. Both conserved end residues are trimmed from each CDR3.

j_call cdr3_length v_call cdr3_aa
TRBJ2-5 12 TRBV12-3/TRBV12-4 ASSPPGREETQY
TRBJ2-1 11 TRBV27 ASSFRGRHEQF
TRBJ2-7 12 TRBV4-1 ASSPRDRGNEQY
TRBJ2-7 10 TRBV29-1 SVEGNGNEQY
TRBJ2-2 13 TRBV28 ASRRGPKNTGELF
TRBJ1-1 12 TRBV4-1 ASSQAMGGTEAF
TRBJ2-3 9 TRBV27 AAGFKDTQY
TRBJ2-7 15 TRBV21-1 ASSKKIPSVLGYEQY
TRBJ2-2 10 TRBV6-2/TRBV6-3 ASALGTGELF
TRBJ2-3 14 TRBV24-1 ATSDFSRGETDTQY
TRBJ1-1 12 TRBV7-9 ASSFPHDDTEAF
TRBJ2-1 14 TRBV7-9 ASSPISGIIYNEQF
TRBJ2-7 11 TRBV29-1 SAVSGSLYEQY
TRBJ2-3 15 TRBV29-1 SVDGTKDTSVADTQY
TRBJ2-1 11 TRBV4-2 ASSSSGTPEQF
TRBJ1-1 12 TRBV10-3 AISESFQNTEAF
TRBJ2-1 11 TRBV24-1 ATSDWPLNEQF
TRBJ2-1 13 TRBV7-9 ASRTTSGGDNEQF
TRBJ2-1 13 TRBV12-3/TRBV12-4 ASSLAGGPPGEQF
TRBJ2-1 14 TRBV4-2 ASSQGTSGRYNEQF
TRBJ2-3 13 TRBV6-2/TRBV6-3 ASSYMAGSTDTQY
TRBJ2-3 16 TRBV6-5 ASSYSSGRGTSTDTQY
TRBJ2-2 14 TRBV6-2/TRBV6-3 ASSRTSGRFTGELF
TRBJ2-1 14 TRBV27 ASRPGLAGVMNEQF
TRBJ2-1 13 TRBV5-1 ARLAGGPSYNEQF
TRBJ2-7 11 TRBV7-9 ASSRSGSYEQY
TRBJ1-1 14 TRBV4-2 ASSQGGQGMNTEAF
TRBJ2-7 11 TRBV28 ASSFPGAHEQY
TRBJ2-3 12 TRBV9 ASSVGGDTDTQY
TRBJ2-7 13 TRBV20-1 SANPTSGRSYEQY
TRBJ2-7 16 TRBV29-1 SVGPPEGTSGRSYEQY
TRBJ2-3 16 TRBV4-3 ASSQEEGSGAGTDTQY
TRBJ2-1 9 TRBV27 ASSSDYEQF
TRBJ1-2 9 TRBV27 VCRGAIGYT
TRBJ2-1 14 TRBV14 ASSQGFPSSYNEQF
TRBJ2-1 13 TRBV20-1 SARIAGGPLDEQF
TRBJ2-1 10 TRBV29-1 SVVARRYEQF